This paragraph reports one T cell receptor (beta chain). As yet, its antigen is unknown. This sample is drawn from a study of radiotherapy plus CTLA-4 blockade in lung cancer. Study at large: Roughly a sixth of enrolled patients responded objectively, and more than 30% had disease control.

Data came from immunoSEQ multiplex PCR; TCRdb stores just in-frame clones and leaves some out. This sample has more than 75,000 clones, with approximately 86% found just once. Points from the study as a whole: Once radiotherapy plus ipilimumab had been given, TCR clones derived from tumor expanded in blood. Reported findings show early blood T cell clone dynamics, with interferon-beta, best predicted response.

The V end lost 2 bases, the J end lost 2 bases, and 13 bases lay between the germline ends. The CDR3 consists of 16 residues. CDR1 is GTSNPN and CDR2 is SVGIG in the germline V gene (reference sequence). The sequences come from peripheral blood, collected from a patient treated with radiotherapy plus ipilimumab. V and J are TRBV30 and TRBJ2-6; D is uncertain. This receptor was obtained from a human donor with non-small cell lung cancer who had stable disease on radiotherapy plus ipilimumab. In DNA form, the CDR3 reads TGTGCCTGGAGTCCCACCGGAGTAACTGGGGCCAACGTCCTGACTTTC. Protein product: CAWSPTGVTGANVLTF.